Shown below are 19 T cell receptor beta chains from a single sample sequenced in a study of OX40 agonist ivuxolimab in advanced cancers. Profiling relied on immunoSEQ multiplex PCR, and the TCRdb table lists in-frame clones only, not all of them. The table lists 50,000 to 65,000 clones, about 87% of them singletons. Sequencing used CD4+ or CD8+ T cells sorted from blood, obtained in a trial of the OX40 agonist ivuxolimab. These receptor sequences come from an adult with an advanced solid tumor such as melanoma, head and neck, liver or kidney cancer.

This chain joins TRBV5-1 and TRBJ1-1; D gene uncertain. This CDR3 comprises 13 residues. V was pared by 4 bases and J by 4 bases, with 11 bases between. Germline V gene sequence: CDR1 SGHRS, CDR2 YFSETQ. CDR3 residues: CASSPGESTEAFF. In nucleotides, the CDR3 is TGCGCCAGCAGCCCCGGGGAAAGCACTGAAGCTTTCTTT.

V and J are TRBV28 and TRBJ2-1; 11 nucleotides agree with TRBD2. The CDR3 contains 22 residues. The germline V gene has CDR1 MDHEN and CDR2 SYDVKM. V was clipped by 6 bases and J by 2 bases; unmatched bases: 24. CDR3 region: CASSPLNAGGFSGRGAYNEQFF. CDR3 nucleotide sequence: TGTGCCAGCAGCCCCTTGAACGCAGGCGGATTTAGCGGGAGGGGAGCCTACAATGAGCAGTTCTTC.

The rearrangement links TRBV19 to TRBJ2-7, with D unresolved. The V end was cut by 0 bases, the J end by 3 bases, with 9 bases between. Germline V CDR1 and CDR2: LNHDA, SQIVND (reference sequence). The CDR3 is made up of 14 amino acids. The CDR3 sequence is CASSIDLNLYEQYF. Here the CDR3 DNA reads TGTGCCAGTAGTATAGACCTAAACCTCTACGAGCAGTACTTC.

The chain links TRBV5-4 to TRBJ2-7; D gene ambiguous. V was shortened by 3 bases and J by 0 bases, with 13 bases between the two germline ends. CDR1 SGHNT and CDR2 YYREEE come from the germline V gene (reference sequence). The CDR3 totals 15 residues. The CDR3 is CASSYRRPSSYEQYF. The CDR3 bases are TGTGCCAGCAGCTATAGACGGCCGAGCTCCTACGAGCAGTACTTC. Combining the CDR3 with reference TRBV5-4 and TRBJ2-7 gives the whole variable domain ETGVTQSPTHLIKTRGQQVTLRCSSQSGHNTVSWYQQALGQGPQFIFQYYREEENGRGNFPPRFSGLQFPNYSSELNVNALELDDSALYLCASSYRRPSSYEQYFGPGTRLTVT.

The CDR3 loop is CASSLTGAYSNQPQHF. The CDR3 DNA reads TGTGCCAGCAGTTTGACAGGGGCATATAGCAATCAGCCCCAGCATTTT. The J gene is TRBJ1-5, the V gene TRBV27, with 8 bases lining up with TRBD1. The ends lost 3 bases at V and 0 bases at J; junction bases unmatched: 4. The CDR3 consists of 16 residues. Germline V gives CDR1 MNHEY, CDR2 SMNVEV (reference sequence).

This chain links TRBV7-6 with TRBJ2-5, with D perhaps TRBD1 (5 bases). Germline lookup yields CDR1 SGHVS and CDR2 FNYEAQ. Trimming cost V 2 bases and J 5 bases, with 9 bases left between them. The CDR3 runs 13 residues. Here the CDR3 reads CASSLQGRETQYF. The DNA of the CDR3 is TGTGCCAGCAGCTTACAGGGCCGGGAGACCCAGTACTTC. Using reference TRBV7-6 and TRBJ2-5 for the parts outside the CDR3, the full variable domain is GAGVSQSPRYKVTKRGQDVALRCDPISGHVSLYWYRQALGQGPEFLTYFNYEAQQDKSGLPNDRFSAERPEGSISTLTIQRTEQRDSAMYRCASSLQGRETQYFGPGTRLLVL.

The CDR3 DNA sequence: TGTGCCAGCAGCTTAGATCTGGTACACGAGCAGTTCTTC. It specifies CASSLDLVHEQFF. This chain links TRBV11-2 with TRBJ2-1; D unclear. This CDR3 has 13 residues. CDR1 is SGHAT, CDR2 FQNNGV, per germline. V lost 0 bases, J lost 10 bases, and 10 bases lay in between.

This rearrangement joins TRBV10-2 to TRBJ2-3; no clear D gene. V was trimmed by 5 bases and J by 1 base, leaving 10 bases between them. There are 14 residues in the CDR3. The germline gives CDR1 WSHSY, CDR2 SAAADI. In nucleotides, the CDR3 is TGCGCCAGCAGTTTAAACTGGGGCACAGATACGCAGTATTTT. This encodes CASSLNWGTDTQYF.

CDR3 nucleotide sequence: TGTGCCAGCAGCATAACTAGCGGGAGAGGGCATGAGCAGTTCTTC. This encodes CASSITSGRGHEQFF. The chain has TRBV7-8 and TRBJ2-1; 11 positions match TRBD2. The germline CDR1 and CDR2 sequences are SGHVS and FQNEAQ. The trim removed 5 bases at V and 8 bases at J, leaving 8 bases unmatched. CDR3 length: 15 residues.

The chain combines TRBV11-2 with TRBJ2-1; TRBD2 might be the D (5 bases). This CDR3 comprises 14 residues. V lost 5 bases to trimming and J lost 3 bases, with 11 bases between them. Per the germline V gene, CDR1 is SGHAT and CDR2 is FQNNGV. The CDR3 reads CASSPDYDYNEQFF. The CDR3 region has the DNA TGTGCCAGCAGCCCAGACTACGACTACAATGAGCAGTTCTTC.

The chain employs TRBV5-1 and TRBJ2-4; 11 nucleotides match TRBD2. The germline V gene encodes CDR1 SGHRS and CDR2 YFSETQ. The trim removed 4 bases at V and 0 bases at J, leaving 6 bases unmatched. The CDR3 extends over 17 amino acids. The CDR3 nucleotides are TGCGCCAGCAGCCCGGGACTAGCGGAACTAGCCAAAAACATTCAGTACTTC. It codes for CASSPGLAELAKNIQYF.

This clone has only one observation. The chain links TRBV5-6 to TRBJ2-3; 8 bases are a match to TRBD2. Germline V gene lookup returns CDR1 SGHDT and CDR2 YYEEEE. Trimming at V came to 5 bases and at J to 0 bases, leaving 8 bases not matched to a gene. This CDR3 is 16 amino acids long. The CDR3 region has the DNA TGTGCCAGCAGTCTTCGGACTAGCAGTAGCACAGATACGCAGTATTTT. Translated: CASSLRTSSSTDTQYF.

This rearrangement joins TRBV6-5 to TRBJ1-5; 7 bases fit TRBD1. With V trimmed by 6 bases and J by 2 bases, 4 bases remained unmatched. The CDR3 runs 14 residues. Germline V gives CDR1 MNHEY, CDR2 SVGAGI. In DNA, the CDR3 is TGTGCCAGCAGCAGACAGGGCGGCAATCAGCCCCAGCATTTT. It encodes CASSRQGGNQPQHF.

V and J are TRBV6-6 and TRBJ2-7; 8 bases are a match to TRBD1. Germline assignment: CDR1 MNHNY and CDR2 SVGAGI (reference sequence). This CDR3 comprises 14 residues. V was clipped by 5 bases and J by 2 bases; unmatched bases: 5. The CDR3 nucleotides are TGTGCCAGCAGTCAAGCAGGGGGCACCTACGAGCAGTACTTC. It specifies CASSQAGGTYEQYF.

The chain combines TRBV21-1 with TRBJ1-2. TRBV21-1 represents a pseudogene. The CDR3 is made up of 14 amino acids. The DNA of the CDR3 is TGTGCCAGCAGCCACATAGGACCTAACTATGGCTACACCTTC. This translates into CASSHIGPNYGYTF.

This clone was observed once. The V call is TRBV30, the J call TRBJ2-5; no firm D call. This CDR3 region has 11 residues. Germline V gives CDR1 GTSNPN, CDR2 SVGIG (reference sequence). The ends were cut back, 1 base at V and 5 bases at J, with 5 bases in the middle. The CDR3 region has the DNA TGTGCCTGGAGTGACAGCGAGACCCAGTACTTC. The encoded protein is CAWSDSETQYF.

CDR3 amino acids: CASSLYRTPTSDNEQFF. The CDR3 DNA follows: TGTGCCAGCAGTCTATATAGGACCCCCACGTCGGACAATGAGCAGTTCTTC. The J gene is TRBJ2-1, the V gene TRBV27; no definite D call. The CDR3 length is 17 residues. Looked up from germline, CDR1 is MNHEY and CDR2 is SMNVEV (reference sequence). V lost 5 bases and J 5 bases, leaving 22 bases between the germline ends.

The genes are TRBV2 and TRBJ2-2; no definite D call. From germline, CDR1 is SNHLY and CDR2 FYNNEI. The CDR3 covers 14 residues. V lost 1 base to trimming and J lost 0 bases, with 3 bases between them. The CDR3 sequence is CASSEEANTGELFF. The CDR3 region has the DNA TGTGCCAGCAGTGAAGAAGCGAACACCGGGGAGCTGTTTTTT. Combining the CDR3 with reference TRBV2 and TRBJ2-2 gives the whole variable domain EPEVTQTPSHQVTQMGQEVILRCVPISNHLYFYWYRQILGQKVEFLVSFYNNEISEKSEIFDDQFSVERPDGSNFTLKIRSTKLEDSAMYFCASSEEANTGELFFGEGSRLTVL.

This rearrangement joins TRBV7-8 to TRBJ2-1, with D unresolved. V was pared by 3 bases and J by 10 bases, with 10 bases between. The V gene's germline CDR1 is SGHVS and CDR2 FQNEAQ. The CDR3 has 12 amino acids. This CDR3 reads CASSFDEREQFF. The DNA of the CDR3 is TGTGCCAGCAGCTTTGACGAACGCGAGCAGTTCTTC.